Listed here is a single T cell receptor beta chain. Its antigen is still unknown. This CDR3 region has 17 residues. CDR1 MNHNS and CDR2 SASEGT come from the germline V gene. The V and J ends lost 3 bases and 2 bases respectively, with 19 bases between them. The entry originates in a study of CD8+ T cells in alopecia areata. General study points: Tofacitinib yielded significantly lower scalp clonality and fewer expanded CD8+ clones among the top 100. Tofacitinib did not eliminate many expanded lesional clones from scalp or blood. Scalp data also include sequences from resident alphabeta T cells of normal skin.

The treatment: oral pan-JAK inhibitor, 5-10 mg twice daily. Peripheral blood and lesional scalp punch biopsies were taken from alopecia areata patients. It was cDNA, reverse transcribed from extracted RNA, that served as the sequencing template. Some clones are missing from TCRdb's copy, which holds only in-frame ones; the method was immunoSEQ multiplex PCR. The sample carries approximately 18,000 clones, over 50% recorded once. This chain uses TRBV6-1 with TRBJ1-2; the D gene is possibly TRBD1 (6 bases). The source was skin, collected at week 4, from a patient treated with tofacitinib. This TCR was sampled from a human donor with alopecia areata. CDR3 in amino acids: CASSDPEAERGNYGYTF. The CDR3 nucleotides read TGTGCCAGCAGTGATCCCGAGGCGGAGAGGGGGAACTATGGCTACACCTTC.